These 19 T cell receptor beta chains came from one sample sequenced in a study of Ad26.COV2.S vaccination and SARS-CoV-2 variants. Here immunoSEQ multiplex PCR was the method, and the copy in TCRdb shows in-frame clones only, minus some. The sample holds hundreds of thousands of clones, 70% to 90% seen once. The treatment denotes: 19 received Ad26.COV2.S at low or high dose, single or two shots; roughly five received placebo; per-sample allocation not given. The samples date from day 63 after the first vaccine or placebo injection. The source material was peripheral blood, sampled in a trial of Ad26.COV2.S vaccine versus placebo. The receptors derive from a person between 18 and 60 years old who received the Ad26.COV2.S COVID-19 vaccine or a placebo.

This rearrangement joins TRBV9 to TRBJ1-5; D possibly corresponds to TRBD1 (5 bases). The ends were cut back, 4 bases at V and 7 bases at J, with 12 bases in the middle. Per the germline V gene, CDR1 is SGDLS and CDR2 is YYNGEE. The CDR3 is 13 residues long. The CDR3 DNA is TGTGCCAGCAGCCTAGGGGTGAGGCAGCCCCAGCATTTT. This sequence encodes CASSLGVRQPQHF.

This rearrangement joins TRBV9 to TRBJ1-1; D is uncertain. Per the germline V gene, CDR1 is SGDLS and CDR2 is YYNGEE. The V end was cut by 4 bases, the J end by 4 bases, with 11 bases between. The CDR3 spans 13 residues. As DNA, the CDR3 is TGTGCCAGCAGCCCTTCGATCGGCACTGAAGCTTTCTTT. Translated: CASSPSIGTEAFF.

Turning to this clone: The same CDR3 is also encoded by other DNA sequences in this sample. The chain uses TRBV19 and TRBJ1-5; TRBD1 agrees at 9 bases. Unmatched junction bases numbered 2, after V lost 1 base and J lost 4 bases. CDR1 and CDR2 from the germline V gene are LNHDA and SQIVND (reference sequence). The CDR3 loop spans 15 amino acids. CDR3 in amino acids: CASSIGGTGNQPQHF. The CDR3 DNA reads TGTGCCAGTAGTATAGGAGGGACAGGGAATCAGCCCCAGCATTTT.

This chain joins TRBV5-1 and TRBJ2-1, with TRBD2 identical over 7 bases. Germline loops: CDR1 SGHRS, CDR2 YFSETQ. CDR3 length: 17 amino acids. V was clipped by 6 bases and J by 0 bases; unmatched bases: 12. In nucleotides, the CDR3 is TGCGCCAGCACCCGACGCCTAGCGGTTAGCTCCTACAATGAGCAGTTCTTC. This sequence encodes CASTRRLAVSSYNEQFF.

The CDR3, as DNA: TGTGCCAGCAGTTACTCAAGGCCACCCAAAGCTTTCTTT. Translated: CASSYSRPPKAFF. The chain has TRBV6-6 and TRBJ1-1; D uncertain. The V and J ends lost 0 bases and 9 bases respectively, with 11 bases between them. CDR3 length: 13 amino acids. Looked up from germline, CDR1 is MNHNY and CDR2 is SVGAGI (reference sequence).

The genes are TRBV6-5 and TRBJ1-4; D is possibly TRBD1 (6 bases). Trimming left V 6 bases short and J 8 bases short, with 19 bases between. Germline lookup yields CDR1 MNHEY and CDR2 SVGAGI. This CDR3 has 15 residues. CDR3 sequence: CASRPTGPVIEKLFF. CDR3 nucleotides: TGTGCCAGCAGACCAACAGGGCCCGTGATCGAAAAACTGTTTTTT.

V gene TRBV7-8 combines with J gene TRBJ2-7; 10 bases align to TRBD2. The V and J ends lost 1 base and 0 bases, in that order; junction bases with no gene match: 6. Germline CDR1 SGHVS, CDR2 FQNEAQ. The CDR3 is 17 amino acids. Here the CDR3 reads CASSLVRAGGTSYEQYF. CDR3 bases: TGTGCCAGCAGCTTAGTGCGAGCGGGAGGGACCTCCTACGAGCAGTACTTC.

CDR3 nucleotide sequence: TGTGCCAGCAGTTTATCGTCGACAGGGGAACTTATACGAGCTTTCTTT. This gives the protein CASSLSSTGELIRAFF. V gene TRBV28 combines with J gene TRBJ1-1; 8 bases fit TRBD1. The CDR3 is 16 amino acids. Germline CDR1 is MDHEN and CDR2 is SYDVKM. V was pared by 1 base and J by 10 bases, with 14 bases of the junction left unmatched.

The gene calls are TRBV7-2 and TRBJ2-1, with D possibly TRBD2 on 6 matching bases. CDR1 is SGHTA, CDR2 FQGNSA, per germline. This CDR3 has 12 amino acids. The germline V and J ends were trimmed by 1 base and 12 bases, with 10 bases remaining between them. The CDR3 spells CASSLEAGRQFF. CDR3 nucleotide sequence: TGTGCCAGCAGCTTAGAGGCGGGAAGGCAGTTCTTC.

This rearrangement joins TRBV7-8 to TRBJ1-2; D is possibly TRBD1 (6 bases). The CDR3 covers 15 residues. Germline V gene data show CDR1 as SGHVS and CDR2 as FQNEAQ. V gave up 5 bases and J gave up 1 base, with 14 bases separating them. Written as DNA, the CDR3 is TGTGCCAGCAGCCCTCGGCAGGGGATTAACTATGGCTACACCTTC. It translates to CASSPRQGINYGYTF.

In its sample, this clone was seen once. V usage is TRBV6-2 or TRBV6-3 and J usage is TRBJ2-5, with D hard to call. The CDR3 is made up of 15 amino acids. V dropped 0 bases and J dropped 2 bases, with 10 bases sitting between them. The germline V gene has CDR1 MNHEY and CDR2 SVGEGT. CDR3 nucleotides: TGTGCCAGCAGTTACTCGTATCGCGCGCAAGAGACCCAGTACTTC. Protein product: CASSYSYRAQETQYF.

The J gene is TRBJ1-1, the V gene TRBV7-9; no definite D call. V lost 4 bases and J 11 bases, leaving 14 bases between the germline ends. The V gene's germline CDR1 is SEHNR and CDR2 FQNEAQ (reference sequence). The CDR3 runs 12 residues. The CDR3 sequence is CASSSQAFSAFF. The CDR3 DNA is TGTGCCAGCAGCTCGCAGGCGTTTAGTGCTTTCTTT.

The sample holds a few counts of this clone. The gene calls are TRBV7-2 and TRBJ2-1, with 11 bases lining up with TRBD2. The CDR3 length is 15 residues. V trimming: 5 bases; J trimming: 4 bases; junction bases outside the gene matches: 4. Germline CDR1 is SGHTA and CDR2 is FQGNSA. CDR3 sequence reads: CASSATSGTYNEQFF. In DNA, the CDR3 is TGTGCCAGCAGCGCGACTAGCGGGACTTACAATGAGCAGTTCTTC.

This chain joins TRBV29-1 and TRBJ1-3; no clear D gene. V lost 3 bases to trimming and J lost 0 bases, with 9 bases between them. Germline V lookup: CDR1 SQVTM, CDR2 ANQGSEA. The CDR3 loop spans 14 amino acids. The CDR3 nucleotides are TGCAGCGTTGATACGGCAGGCTCTGGAAACACCATATATTTT. It translates to CSVDTAGSGNTIYF.

The chain joins TRBV4-1 to TRBJ2-1; 11 bases agree with TRBD2. The germline CDR1 and CDR2 sequences are MGHRA and YSYEKL. V dropped 0 bases and J dropped 4; count of bases not matched to a gene: 11. This CDR3 is built from 19 residues. CDR3: CASSQDTPLAGDWYNEQFF. The CDR3 DNA follows: TGCGCCAGCAGCCAAGACACTCCACTAGCGGGAGATTGGTACAATGAGCAGTTCTTC.

This chain connects TRBV12-3 or TRBV12-4 to TRBJ2-7; D is uncertain. The CDR3 consists of 13 residues. The V and J ends lost 3 bases and 0 bases respectively, with 6 bases between them. The CDR3 reads CASSFMVSYEQYF. CDR3 coding DNA: TGTGCCAGCAGTTTTATGGTCTCCTACGAGCAGTACTTC.

V is TRBV12-2 and J is TRBJ1-1. TRBV12-2 is designated a pseudogene. The CDR3 spans 17 residues. Written as DNA, the CDR3 is TGTGCAAGTCGCTTAGCCCCTTACGGAGGGTTGGGCACTGAAGCTTTCTTT. This gives the protein CASRLAPYGGLGTEAFF.

The chain has TRBV24-1 and TRBJ1-5; D not resolved. The germline V gene has CDR1 KGHDR and CDR2 SFDVKD. Trimming took 5 bases from V and 1 from J, leaving 5 bases between them. The CDR3 is 13 amino acids. CDR3 region: CATSGRSNQPQHF. DNA of the CDR3: TGTGCCACCAGTGGCAGGAGCAATCAGCCCCAGCATTTT.

This rearrangement joins TRBV15 to TRBJ1-5; 7 bases agree with TRBD1. Germline V gene sequence: CDR1 LNHNV, CDR2 YYDKDF (reference sequence). After removal of 3 bases from V and 4 bases from J, the junction contained 9 bases not matched to a gene. CDR3 size: 16 residues. The CDR3 nucleotides read TGTGCCACCAGCAGTGAAGCCGGGACAGTAAATCAGCCCCAGCATTTT. Its translation is CATSSEAGTVNQPQHF.